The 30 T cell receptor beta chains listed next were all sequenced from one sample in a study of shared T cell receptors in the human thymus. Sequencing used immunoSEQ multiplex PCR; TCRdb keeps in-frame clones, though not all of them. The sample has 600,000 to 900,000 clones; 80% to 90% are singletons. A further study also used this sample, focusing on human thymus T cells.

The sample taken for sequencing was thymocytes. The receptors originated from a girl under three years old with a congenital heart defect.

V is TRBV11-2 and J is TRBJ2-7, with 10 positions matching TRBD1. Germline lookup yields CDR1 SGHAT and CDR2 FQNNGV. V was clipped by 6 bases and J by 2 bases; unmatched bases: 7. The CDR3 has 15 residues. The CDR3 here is CASRKGTGVPYEQYF. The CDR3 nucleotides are TGTGCCAGCAGAAAAGGGACAGGGGTCCCCTACGAGCAGTACTTC.

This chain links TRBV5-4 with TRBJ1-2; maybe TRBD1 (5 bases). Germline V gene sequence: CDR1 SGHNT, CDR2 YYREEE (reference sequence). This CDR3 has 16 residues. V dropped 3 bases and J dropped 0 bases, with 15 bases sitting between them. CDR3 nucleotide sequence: TGTGCCAGCAGCTCCGAGTGGGCAGGGACTAACTATGGCTACACCTTC. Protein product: CASSSEWAGTNYGYTF. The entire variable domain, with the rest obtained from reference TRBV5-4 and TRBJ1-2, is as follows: ETGVTQSPTHLIKTRGQQVTLRCSSQSGHNTVSWYQQALGQGPQFIFQYYREEENGRGNFPPRFSGLQFPNYSSELNVNALELDDSALYLCASSSEWAGTNYGYTFGSGTRLTVV.

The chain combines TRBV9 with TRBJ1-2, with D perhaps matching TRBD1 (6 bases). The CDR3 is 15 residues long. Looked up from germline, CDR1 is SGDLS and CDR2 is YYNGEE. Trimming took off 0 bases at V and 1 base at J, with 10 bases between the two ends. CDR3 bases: TGTGCCAGCAGCGTAGTTCCAGGGGTTAACTATGGCTACACCTTC. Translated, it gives CASSVVPGVNYGYTF.

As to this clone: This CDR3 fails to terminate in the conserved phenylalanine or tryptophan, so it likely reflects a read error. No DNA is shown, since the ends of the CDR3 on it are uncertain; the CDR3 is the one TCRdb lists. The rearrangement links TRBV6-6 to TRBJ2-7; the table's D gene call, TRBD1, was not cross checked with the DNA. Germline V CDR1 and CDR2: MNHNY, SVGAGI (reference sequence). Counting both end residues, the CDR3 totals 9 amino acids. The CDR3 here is CASRPPGEG.

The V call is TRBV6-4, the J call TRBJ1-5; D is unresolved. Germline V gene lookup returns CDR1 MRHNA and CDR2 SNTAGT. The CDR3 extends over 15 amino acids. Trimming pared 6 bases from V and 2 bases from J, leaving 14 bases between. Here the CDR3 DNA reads TGTGCCAGCAGCCGTTTTCGGGTGGGCAATCAGCCCCAGCATTTT. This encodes CASSRFRVGNQPQHF.

This CDR3 is CASSLTGLATETQYF. CDR3 in DNA: TGTGCCAGCAGTCTTACCGGGCTAGCTACAGAGACCCAGTACTTC. J is TRBJ2-5 and V is TRBV11-2; D possibly corresponds to TRBD2 (5 bases). The CDR3 consists of 15 residues. The germline CDR1 and CDR2 sequences are SGHAT and FQNNGV. With 6 bases removed from V and 4 bases from J, the gap between germline ends came to 18 bases. Together with reference TRBV11-2 and TRBJ2-5, the CDR3 gives the full variable domain: EAGVAQSPRYKIIEKRQSVAFWCNPISGHATLYWYQQILGQGPKLLIQFQNNGVVDDSQLPKDRFSAERLKGVDSTLKIQPAKLEDSAVYLCASSLTGLATETQYFGPGTRLLVL.

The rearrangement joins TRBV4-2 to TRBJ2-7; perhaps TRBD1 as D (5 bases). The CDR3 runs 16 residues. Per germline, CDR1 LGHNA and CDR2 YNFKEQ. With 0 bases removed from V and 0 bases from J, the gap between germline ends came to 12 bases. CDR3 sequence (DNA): TGTGCCAGCAGCCAAGAACTTCGGACACACTCCTACGAGCAGTACTTC. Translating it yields CASSQELRTHSYEQYF.

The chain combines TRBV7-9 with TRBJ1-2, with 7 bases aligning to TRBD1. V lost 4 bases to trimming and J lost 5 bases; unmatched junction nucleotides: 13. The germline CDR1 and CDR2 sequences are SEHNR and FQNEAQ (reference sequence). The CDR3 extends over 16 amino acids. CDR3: CASSSEGAIVAYGYTF. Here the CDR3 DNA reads TGTGCCAGCAGCTCGGAGGGGGCGATAGTGGCGTATGGCTACACCTTC.

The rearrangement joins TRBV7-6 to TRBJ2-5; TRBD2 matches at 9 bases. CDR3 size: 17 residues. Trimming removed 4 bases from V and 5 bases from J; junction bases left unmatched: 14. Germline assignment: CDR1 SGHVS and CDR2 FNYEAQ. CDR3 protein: CASSSRSEAGGLETQYF. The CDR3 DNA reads TGTGCCAGCAGCTCACGGTCAGAGGCGGGGGGGCTCGAGACCCAGTACTTC.

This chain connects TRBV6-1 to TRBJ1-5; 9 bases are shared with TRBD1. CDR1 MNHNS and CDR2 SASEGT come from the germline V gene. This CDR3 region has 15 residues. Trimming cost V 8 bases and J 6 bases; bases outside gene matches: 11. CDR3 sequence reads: CASDKQGARRQPQHF. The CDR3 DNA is TGTGCCAGCGACAAACAGGGGGCGAGGCGTCAGCCCCAGCATTTT.

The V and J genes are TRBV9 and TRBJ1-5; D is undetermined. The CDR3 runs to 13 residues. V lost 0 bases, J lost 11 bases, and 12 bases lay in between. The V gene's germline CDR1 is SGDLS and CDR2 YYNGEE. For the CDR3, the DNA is TGTGCCAGCAGCGTAGCTCCCCGGGAGTCCCAGCATTTT. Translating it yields CASSVAPRESQHF.

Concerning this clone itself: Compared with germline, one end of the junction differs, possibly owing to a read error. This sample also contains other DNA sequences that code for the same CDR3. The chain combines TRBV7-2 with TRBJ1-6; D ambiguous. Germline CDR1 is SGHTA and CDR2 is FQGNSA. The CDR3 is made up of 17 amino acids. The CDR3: CASSLAPVYSYNSPLHF. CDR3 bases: TGTGCCAGCAGCTTAGCGCCTGTCTACTCCTATAATTCCCCCCTCCACTTT.

The CDR3 region is CASTYPRISNYGYTF. In DNA, the CDR3 is TGTGCCAGCACTTATCCCAGGATATCTAACTATGGCTACACCTTC. The V and J genes are TRBV6-1 and TRBJ1-2; D remains ambiguous. Germline CDR1 and CDR2: MNHNS and SASEGT. The CDR3 spans 15 residues. V dropped 7 bases and J dropped 0 bases, with 15 bases sitting between them.

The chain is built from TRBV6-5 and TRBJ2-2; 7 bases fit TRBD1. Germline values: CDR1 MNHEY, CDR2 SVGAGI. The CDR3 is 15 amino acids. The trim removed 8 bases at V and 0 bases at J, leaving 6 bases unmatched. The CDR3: CASGEGAANTGELFF. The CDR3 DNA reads TGTGCCAGCGGCGAGGGGGCAGCGAACACCGGGGAGCTGTTTTTT.

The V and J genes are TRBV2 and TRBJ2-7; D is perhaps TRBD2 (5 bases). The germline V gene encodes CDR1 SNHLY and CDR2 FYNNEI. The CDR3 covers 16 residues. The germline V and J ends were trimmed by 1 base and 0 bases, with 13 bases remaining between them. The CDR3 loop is CASSEEEDSSSYEQYF. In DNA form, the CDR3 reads TGTGCCAGCAGTGAAGAGGAGGATTCCAGCTCCTACGAGCAGTACTTC. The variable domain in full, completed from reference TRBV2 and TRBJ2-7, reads EPEVTQTPSHQVTQMGQEVILRCVPISNHLYFYWYRQILGQKVEFLVSFYNNEISEKSEIFDDQFSVERPDGSNFTLKIRSTKLEDSAMYFCASSEEEDSSSYEQYFGPGTRLTVT.

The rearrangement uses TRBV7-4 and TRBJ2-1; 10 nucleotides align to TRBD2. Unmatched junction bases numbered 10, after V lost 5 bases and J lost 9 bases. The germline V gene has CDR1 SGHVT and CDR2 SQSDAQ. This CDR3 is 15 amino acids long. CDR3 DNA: TGTGCCAGCAGCCTCCAAGCGGGGGGGCGTGTTGAGCAGTTCTTC. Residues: CASSLQAGGRVEQFF.

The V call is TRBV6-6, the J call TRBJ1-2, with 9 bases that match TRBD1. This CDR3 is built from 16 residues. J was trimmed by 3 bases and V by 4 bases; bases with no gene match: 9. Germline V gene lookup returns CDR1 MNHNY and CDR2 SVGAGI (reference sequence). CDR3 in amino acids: CASSLQGAQNHYGYTF. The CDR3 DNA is TGTGCCAGCAGTTTACAGGGGGCCCAAAATCACTATGGCTACACCTTC.

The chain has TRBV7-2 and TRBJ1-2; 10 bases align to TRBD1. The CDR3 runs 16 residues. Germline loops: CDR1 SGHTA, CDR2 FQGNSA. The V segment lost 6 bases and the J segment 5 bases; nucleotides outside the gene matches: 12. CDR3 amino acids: CASSKPGTGDGYGYTF. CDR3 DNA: TGTGCCAGCAGTAAACCCGGGACAGGGGATGGATATGGCTACACCTTC.

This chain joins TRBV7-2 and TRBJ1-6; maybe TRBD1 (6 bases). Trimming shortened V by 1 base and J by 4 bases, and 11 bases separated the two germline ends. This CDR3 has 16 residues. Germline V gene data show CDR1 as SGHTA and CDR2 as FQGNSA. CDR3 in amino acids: CASSLDRDQYNSPLHF. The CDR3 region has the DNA TGTGCCAGCAGCTTAGACAGGGACCAGTATAATTCACCCCTCCACTTT.

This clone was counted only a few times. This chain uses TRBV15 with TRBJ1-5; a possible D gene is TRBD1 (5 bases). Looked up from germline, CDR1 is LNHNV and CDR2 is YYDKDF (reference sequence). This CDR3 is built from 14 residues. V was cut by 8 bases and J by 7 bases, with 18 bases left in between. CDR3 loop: CATSNAGFGQPQHF. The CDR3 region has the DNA TGTGCCACCTCAAACGCAGGGTTCGGACAGCCCCAGCATTTT.

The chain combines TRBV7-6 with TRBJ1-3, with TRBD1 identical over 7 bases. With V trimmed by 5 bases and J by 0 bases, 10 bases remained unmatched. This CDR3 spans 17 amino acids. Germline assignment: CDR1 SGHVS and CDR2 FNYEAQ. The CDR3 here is CASSPYRDSNSGNTIYF. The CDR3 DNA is TGTGCCAGCAGCCCGTACCGGGACAGCAACTCTGGAAACACCATATATTTT.

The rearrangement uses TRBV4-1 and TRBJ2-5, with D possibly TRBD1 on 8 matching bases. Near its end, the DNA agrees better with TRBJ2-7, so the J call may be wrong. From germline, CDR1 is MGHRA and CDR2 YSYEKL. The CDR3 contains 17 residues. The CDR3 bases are TGCGCCAGCAGCCAAGTCCGGGGGGAACAGGGGGGCTACGAGCAGTACTTC. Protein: CASSQVRGEQGGYEQYF.

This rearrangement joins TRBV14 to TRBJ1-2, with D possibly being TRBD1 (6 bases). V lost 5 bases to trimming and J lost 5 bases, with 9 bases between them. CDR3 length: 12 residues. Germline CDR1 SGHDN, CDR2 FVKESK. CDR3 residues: CASSKGQYGYTF. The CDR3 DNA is TGTGCCAGCAGCAAAGGACAGTATGGCTACACCTTC.

The CDR3 DNA reads TGTGCCAGCAGCCAGCCGGGACAGGGAGGGACCCTCTATGGCTACACCTTC. Amino acid sequence: CASSQPGQGGTLYGYTF. The chain couples TRBV14 to TRBJ1-2; TRBD1 matches at 9 bases. Germline V lookup: CDR1 SGHDN, CDR2 FVKESK. Germline trimming cut 3 bases from V and 4 bases from J; bases unmatched to any gene: 12. The CDR3 has 17 residues.

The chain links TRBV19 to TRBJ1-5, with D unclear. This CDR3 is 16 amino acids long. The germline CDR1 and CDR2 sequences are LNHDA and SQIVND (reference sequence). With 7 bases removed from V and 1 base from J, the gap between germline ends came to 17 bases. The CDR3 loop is CASNPHLPASNQPQHF. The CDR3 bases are TGTGCCAGTAACCCACATTTGCCCGCCAGCAATCAGCCCCAGCATTTT.

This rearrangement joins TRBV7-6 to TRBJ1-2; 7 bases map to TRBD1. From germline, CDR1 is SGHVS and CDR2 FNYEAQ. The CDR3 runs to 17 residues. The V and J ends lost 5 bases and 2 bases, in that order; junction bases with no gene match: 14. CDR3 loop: CASSRLNRGPLNYGYTF. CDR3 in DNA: TGTGCCAGCAGCCGCCTTAACAGGGGACCTTTAAACTATGGCTACACCTTC.

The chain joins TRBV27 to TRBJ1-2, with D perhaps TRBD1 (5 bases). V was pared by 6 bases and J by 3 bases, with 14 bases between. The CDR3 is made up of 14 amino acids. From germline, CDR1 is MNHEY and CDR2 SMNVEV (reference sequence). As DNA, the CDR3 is TGTGCCAGCAGGAGAGGAGGGGAGGACTATGGCTACACCTTC. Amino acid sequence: CASRRGGEDYGYTF.

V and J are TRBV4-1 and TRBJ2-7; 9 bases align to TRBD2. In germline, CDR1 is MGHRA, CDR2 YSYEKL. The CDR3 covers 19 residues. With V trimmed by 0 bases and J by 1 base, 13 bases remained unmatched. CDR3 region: CASSQDPGSGGQVSYEQYF. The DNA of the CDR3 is TGCGCCAGCAGCCAAGATCCAGGTAGCGGGGGCCAAGTATCCTACGAGCAGTACTTC.

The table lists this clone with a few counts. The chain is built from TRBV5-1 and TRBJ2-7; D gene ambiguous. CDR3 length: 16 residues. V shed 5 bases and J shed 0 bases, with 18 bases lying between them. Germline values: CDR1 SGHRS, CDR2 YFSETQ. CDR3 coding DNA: TGCGCCAGCAGTCCGAGCCGGGTGCCCAACTCCTACGAGCAGTACTTC. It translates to CASSPSRVPNSYEQYF.

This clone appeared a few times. The CDR3 spells CASSVAGPRNEQFF. In DNA form, the CDR3 reads TGTGCCAGCAGCGTAGCTGGGCCCCGCAATGAGCAGTTCTTC. The genes are TRBV9 and TRBJ2-1; D call uncertain. Deletions cut 0 bases from V and 6 bases from J, with 10 bases between. Germline lookup yields CDR1 SGDLS and CDR2 YYNGEE. The CDR3 is made up of 14 amino acids. Combining the CDR3 with reference TRBV9 and TRBJ2-1 gives the whole variable domain DSGVTQTPKHLITATGQRVTLRCSPRSGDLSVYWYQQSLDQGLQFLIQYYNGEERAKGNILERFSAQQFPDLHSELNLSSLELGDSALYFCASSVAGPRNEQFFGPGTRLTVL.